In this sample, the clone carrying this TCR beta chain turned up a few times. It was with a sample-barcoded 5' primer and a J-beta primer mix that a second PCR of roughly 6 to 11 cycles was run. Through a template-switch adaptor with 12 random nucleotides, each cDNA molecule received a tag. MiXCR, run by TCRdb on the 5' RACE reads, gives a single entry per CDR3 protein. The sample contains 700,000 to 850,000 distinct CDR3 sequences, under 40% of which appear only once. The data originate from a study of blood T cells in healthy people across ages. This CDR3 is 17 amino acids long. The V and J ends lost 4 bases and 7 bases, in that order; junction bases with no gene match: 16. Germline V lookup: CDR1 PRHDT, CDR2 FYEKMQ (reference sequence).

The sample taken for sequencing was blood. This TCR was sampled from a man between 18 and 35 years old in good health. The chain recombines TRBV13 with TRBJ2-7; 10 positions match TRBD2. CDR3 amino acids: CASSSRTSGGFYNEQYF. The CDR3 nucleotides read TGTGCCAGCAGCTCCCGGACTAGCGGTGGGTTCTACAATGAGCAGTACTTC.